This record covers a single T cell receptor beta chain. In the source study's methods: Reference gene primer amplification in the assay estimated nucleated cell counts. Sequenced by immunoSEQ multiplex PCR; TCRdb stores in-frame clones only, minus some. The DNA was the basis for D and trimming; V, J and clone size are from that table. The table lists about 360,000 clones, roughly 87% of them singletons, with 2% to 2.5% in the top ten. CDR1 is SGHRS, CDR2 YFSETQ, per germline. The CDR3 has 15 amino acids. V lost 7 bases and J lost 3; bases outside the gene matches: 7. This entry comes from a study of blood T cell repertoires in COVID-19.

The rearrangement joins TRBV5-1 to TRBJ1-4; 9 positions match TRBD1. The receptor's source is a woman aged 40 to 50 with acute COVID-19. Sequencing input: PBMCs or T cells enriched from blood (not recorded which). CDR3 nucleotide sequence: TGCGCCAGCGGGACAGGGTTTCCCGCTAATGAAAAACTGTTTTTT. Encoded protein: CASGTGFPANEKLFF.